This paragraph reports one T cell receptor (beta chain). Its antigen is undetermined. One end of the junction fails to match germline, which may point to a read error. This record belongs to a study of CD8+ T cells in alopecia areata. General study results and limits: Whereas mice showed it more clearly, TCR sharing across patients was murkier, possibly because of HLA.

Germline CDR1 is SSHAT and CDR2 is FNYEAQ (reference sequence). The CDR3 totals 14 residues. Sequencing used cDNA as its template, made by extracting RNA and reverse transcribing it. Method: immunoSEQ multiplex PCR; TCRdb's copy keeps in-frame clones and lacks some. This sample has some 150,000 clones, with about 60% found just once. The chain has TRBV7-7 and TRBJ2-2; D perhaps matches TRBD1 (6 bases). The sample in question was CD4+ T cells sorted from blood, obtained at week 0. This clonotype originated in a human donor with alopecia areata. CDR3 region: CASSSGHRTGELFF. DNA of the CDR3: TGTGCTAGCAGCTCGGGACATCGCACCGGGGAGCTGTTTTTT. Full variable domain (remainder filled in from reference TRBV7-7 and TRBJ2-2): GAGVSQSPRYKVTKRGQDVTLRCDPISSHATLYWYQQALGQGPEFLTYFNYEAQPDKSGLPSDRFSAERPEGSISTLTIQRTEQRDSAMYRCASSSGHRTGELFFGEGSRLTVL.